This entry lists 25 T cell receptor beta chains sequenced from one sample in a study of blood T cell repertoires in COVID-19. Measured with immunoSEQ multiplex PCR; TCRdb has only the in-frame clones, and not every one. The sample carries 250,000 to 350,000 clones, 80% to 90% recorded once. The sequencing sample was made of peripheral blood. All receptors derive from a woman aged 25 to 39 with active or convalescent COVID-19.

The V gene is TRBV19, the J gene TRBJ1-5, with D unclear. Trimming took off 5 bases at V and 5 bases at J, with 10 bases between the two ends. The germline CDR1 and CDR2 sequences are LNHDA and SQIVND (reference sequence). The CDR3 consists of 13 residues. The CDR3 bases are TGTGCCAGTAGTGGACGGGAGTATCAGCCCCAGCATTTT. It translates to CASSGREYQPQHF.

This clone came up once. V usage is TRBV30 and J usage is TRBJ1-1; no clear D gene. Germline values: CDR1 GTSNPN, CDR2 SVGIG (reference sequence). The CDR3 runs 12 residues. Trimming took off 5 bases at V and 1 base at J, with 8 bases between the two ends. Here the CDR3 reads CAWGLGNTEAFF. CDR3 nucleotides: TGTGCCTGGGGTCTAGGGAACACTGAAGCTTTCTTT.

V is TRBV5-1 and J is TRBJ1-4, with 7 positions matching TRBD1. The V gene's germline CDR1 is SGHRS and CDR2 YFSETQ. The length of the CDR3 is 15 residues. V trimming: 1 base; J trimming: 4 bases; junction bases outside the gene matches: 4. The CDR3 loop reads CASSLRTGINEKLFF. DNA of the CDR3: TGCGCCAGCAGCTTGCGGACAGGCATTAATGAAAAACTGTTTTTT.

The chain couples TRBV10-3 to TRBJ1-6; weak D call: TRBD1 (6 bases). Deletions cut 11 bases from V and 18 bases from J, with 20 bases between. Germline CDR1 reads ENHRY; CDR2 reads SYGVKD. CDR3 length equals 11 residues. The CDR3 DNA reads TGTGCCTCCTCGGAAGGGACAACCAACCACTTT. Its translation: CASSEGTTNHF.

Details on this clone: Other DNA variants within this sample encode the same CDR3. The V gene is TRBV7-9, the J gene TRBJ2-5; D gene unclear. The CDR3 is made up of 11 amino acids. With 5 bases removed from V and 3 bases from J, the gap between germline ends came to 4 bases. CDR1 SEHNR and CDR2 FQNEAQ come from the germline V gene (reference sequence). The CDR3, as DNA: TGTGCCAGCAGCCCCAAAGAGACCCAGTACTTC. This gives the protein CASSPKETQYF.

The V gene is TRBV6-5, the J gene TRBJ2-7; 9 bases are shared with TRBD2. There are 15 residues in the CDR3. The trim removed 6 bases at V and 1 base at J, leaving 7 bases unmatched. Germline CDR1 is MNHEY and CDR2 is SVGAGI. CDR3 region: CASSFSGGGSYEQYF. The CDR3 DNA reads TGTGCCAGCAGCTTTAGCGGGGGAGGGTCCTACGAGCAGTACTTC.

The V call is TRBV24-1, the J call TRBJ1-2; D might be TRBD1 (6 bases). Germline values: CDR1 KGHDR, CDR2 SFDVKD. The CDR3 is 12 residues long. Trimming removed 9 bases from V and 4 bases from J, with 11 bases in between. CDR3 protein: CATQARGYGYTF. In nucleotides, the CDR3 is TGTGCCACCCAGGCCAGGGGCTATGGCTACACCTTC.

This sequence joins TRBV18 and TRBJ1-6; TRBD1 matches 7 bases. Looked up from germline, CDR1 is KGHSH and CDR2 is LQKENI. The CDR3 consists of 17 residues. Trimming took 2 bases from V and 8 from J; bases not matched to a gene: 12. CDR3 bases: TGTGCCAGCTCACCATTGACAGGGAGGTTGGTAGATTCACCCCTCCACTTT. Its translation is CASSPLTGRLVDSPLHF.

This clone was detected many times. The rearrangement links TRBV7-8 to TRBJ1-2, with D possibly matching TRBD1 (5 bases). The CDR3 sequence is 14 residues long. Germline V CDR1 and CDR2: SGHVS, FQNEAQ. The germline V and J ends were trimmed by 6 bases and 6 bases, with 17 bases remaining between them. Here the CDR3 reads CASSLSGGADGYTF. As DNA, the CDR3 is TGTGCCAGCAGTCTATCGGGAGGGGCAGATGGCTACACCTTC.

This chain joins TRBV6-5 and TRBJ1-2; D is possibly TRBD1 (6 bases). From germline, CDR1 is MNHEY and CDR2 SVGAGI. The CDR3 sequence is 13 residues long. Trimming shortened V by 7 bases and J by 6 bases, and 15 bases separated the two germline ends. The CDR3 sequence: CASTQRGGHGYTF. The DNA for the CDR3 is TGTGCCAGCACCCAACGGGGGGGGCATGGCTACACCTTC.

This clone came up a few times. The chain combines TRBV5-1 with TRBJ1-2; D gene uncertain. This CDR3 is 14 amino acids long. CDR1 and CDR2 (germline): SGHRS, YFSETQ. V was cut by 0 bases and J by 5 bases, with 11 bases left in between. The CDR3 sequence is CASSLGSGIYGYTF. CDR3 nucleotide sequence: TGCGCCAGCAGCTTGGGGTCGGGGATATATGGCTACACCTTC.

V and J are TRBV9 and TRBJ1-2; TRBD1 might be the D (5 bases). The length of the CDR3 is 15 residues. The germline gives CDR1 SGDLS, CDR2 YYNGEE. Trimming cost V 0 bases and J 4 bases, with 13 bases left between them. CDR3 loop: CASSVASGGPYGYTF. DNA of the CDR3: TGTGCCAGCAGCGTAGCCTCGGGGGGACCCTATGGCTACACCTTC.

The chain uses TRBV5-8 and TRBJ2-1; 10 positions agree with TRBD2. Germline V gene data show CDR1 as SGHTS and CDR2 as YDEGEE. CDR3 length: 17 residues. V lost 9 bases and J lost 7; bases outside the gene matches: 19. CDR3 amino acids: CAIWELAGGRRINEQFF. CDR3 DNA sequence: TGTGCCATCTGGGAGTTAGCGGGGGGCCGGCGGATAAATGAGCAGTTCTTC.

A few counts support this clone. The J gene is TRBJ2-2, the V gene TRBV19; D might be TRBD1 (6 bases). The CDR3 has 15 residues. V lost 6 bases, J lost 5 bases, and 16 bases lay in between. Per the germline V gene, CDR1 is LNHDA and CDR2 is SQIVND (reference sequence). The CDR3: CASSARPQGTGELFF. CDR3 in DNA: TGTGCCAGTAGCGCCAGACCGCAGGGGACCGGGGAGCTGTTTTTT.

This chain connects TRBV7-9 to TRBJ2-1, with D possibly TRBD1 on 8 matching bases. This CDR3 has 14 amino acids. Germline assignment: CDR1 SEHNR and CDR2 FQNEAQ (reference sequence). V lost 1 base, J lost 15 bases, and 19 bases lay in between. CDR3 sequence reads: CASSLVPGQGGSFF. Here the CDR3 DNA reads TGTGCCAGCAGCTTAGTTCCAGGACAGGGAGGGTCGTTCTTC.

The rearrangement joins TRBV27 to TRBJ1-6; 7 positions agree with TRBD1. This CDR3 has 14 residues. V lost 8 bases and J lost 5; bases outside the gene matches: 6. CDR1 and CDR2 from the germline V gene are MNHEY and SMNVEV (reference sequence). The CDR3 protein is CASSWTGDNSPLHF. In nucleotides, the CDR3 is TGTGCCAGCTCGTGGACAGGTGATAATTCACCCCTCCACTTT.

The V and J genes are TRBV6-5 and TRBJ1-2; no firm D call. The CDR3 extends over 13 amino acids. Germline CDR1 is MNHEY and CDR2 is SVGAGI. The ends were cut back, 8 bases at V and 5 bases at J, with 15 bases in the middle. For the CDR3, the DNA is TGTGCCAGCCAATTTTCCTCAGGTTATGGCTACACCTTC. This encodes CASQFSSGYGYTF.

The CDR3 DNA follows: TGTGCCTGGAGTGTGGGGGGACCCCTCGTTACCTTC. Its translation: CAWSVGGPLVTF. V and J are TRBV30 and TRBJ1-2; tentative D call: TRBD1 (5 bases). The V end lost 0 bases, the J end lost 14 bases, and 16 bases lay between the germline ends. CDR1 GTSNPN and CDR2 SVGIG come from the germline V gene (reference sequence). The CDR3 spans 12 residues.

The chain is built from TRBV7-2 and TRBJ1-6; D is unclear. This CDR3 has 18 amino acids. CDR1 is SGHTA, CDR2 FQGNSA, per germline. Trimming shortened V by 2 bases and J by 5 bases, and 19 bases separated the two germline ends. The DNA for the CDR3 is TGTGCCAGCAGCTTAAGGTATGGCGGTGTTGAAGATAATTCACCCCTCCACTTT. This sequence encodes CASSLRYGGVEDNSPLHF.

J is TRBJ2-3 and V is TRBV6-2 or TRBV6-3; TRBD2 aligns across 7 bases. This CDR3 has 15 amino acids. The germline CDR1 and CDR2 sequences are MNHEY and SVGEGT. V gave up 6 bases and J gave up 2 bases; unmatched junction bases: 8. In DNA, the CDR3 is TGTGCCAGCAGCCTAAGCGGGGTCTTCACAGATACGCAGTATTTT. Its translation: CASSLSGVFTDTQYF.

The chain recombines TRBV30 with TRBJ1-2; D not certain. V was pared by 2 bases and J by 6 bases, with 10 bases between. The CDR3 totals 12 residues. The germline V gene has CDR1 GTSNPN and CDR2 SVGIG (reference sequence). CDR3 sequence (DNA): TGTGCCTGGAGTCGGGAGTTGAATGGCTACACCTTC. Translation gives CAWSRELNGYTF.

V usage is TRBV19 and J usage is TRBJ1-5, with TRBD1 matching over 8 bases. Germline V CDR1 and CDR2: LNHDA, SQIVND (reference sequence). J was trimmed by 6 bases and V by 6 bases; bases with no gene match: 7. The CDR3 extends over 14 amino acids. CDR3 in amino acids: CASSQNRGTQPQHF. The CDR3 DNA reads as TGTGCCAGTAGCCAAAACAGGGGGACTCAGCCCCAGCATTTT.

The rearrangement joins TRBV7-2 to TRBJ1-2; D not certain. Germline V lookup: CDR1 SGHTA, CDR2 FQGNSA. The CDR3 contains 13 residues. V lost 5 bases and J 4 bases, leaving 11 bases between the germline ends. The CDR3 here is CASSERAAYGYTF. In nucleotides, the CDR3 is TGTGCCAGCAGCGAACGAGCCGCCTATGGCTACACCTTC.

The V and J genes are TRBV2 and TRBJ1-3, with a weak D call TRBD1 (6 bases). The germline V gene encodes CDR1 SNHLY and CDR2 FYNNEI. This CDR3 region has 14 residues. Deletions cut 10 bases from V and 0 bases from J, with 13 bases between. The CDR3 region is CAKRTESSGNTIYF. The CDR3 DNA is TGTGCCAAGAGGACAGAGAGCTCTGGAAACACCATATATTTT.

The chain has TRBV24-1 and TRBJ2-1; 12 bases fit TRBD1. V shed 4 bases and J 8 bases; nucleotides not matched to a gene: 5. The CDR3 spans 15 residues. Germline-derived CDR1 and CDR2 are KGHDR and SFDVKD. CDR3 nucleotides: TGTGCCACCAGTGACCCAGGGACAGGGGGCCATGAGCAGTTCTTC. It is translated as CATSDPGTGGHEQFF.